This section outlines one T cell receptor beta chain sequence together with its context. Its target antigen remains unknown. No much larger clonotype is one base removed from it; base qualities were not supplied. The germline V gene encodes CDR1 KGHSH and CDR2 LQKENI. The CDR3 starts with the cysteine, ends with the phenylalanine, and has 15 residues. Just CDR3 DNA is preserved here, 45 bases in frame from base 1. The germline ends are 13 bases apart after V is trimmed by 3 bases and J by 2 bases. This sample stems from a study of cytomegalovirus exposure and HLA in healthy donors (dated 2017 in TCRdb). A note on the overall study: According to a later analysis, the 120 or so validation repertoires were produced on the same platform as the 700 or so repertoires of the first cohort. The study aimed to test whether signatures of past pathogen exposure could be identified by cataloging public T cell receptors. Besides the first cohort of roughly 640 subjects, a separate validation cohort made up of 120 different subjects was used. The study combined high-throughput TCR immunosequencing, statistical association of individual TCRs with disease status, and machine learning to predict cytomegalovirus infection status.

Libraries were made using the immunoSEQ multiplex PCR assay. The authors processed their data as follows. A statistical classification framework was developed to diagnose cytomegalovirus status using the catalog of TCR beta chain sequences. The table comes from immuneACCESS by way of TCRdb, which keeps in-frame sequences with V and J called. Part of the clones is missing from these tables; in studies checked, under half for an unresolved V gene and the rest for unknown reasons. From that table come the V and J calls and clone size; the DNA was used to work out D and trimming. The sample contains 150,000 or so clones, 89% of them found a single time. Together, the top ten hold approximately 1.2% of the sample. The donors were included in the validation cohort of some 110 subjects, a group kept apart from the roughly 670-subject first cohort. The research as a whole found: While some public TCRs were present in many individuals, most TCR sequences turned up only very rarely across donors. In a later analysis, TCRs clustered in the first cohort were found to also tend to co-occur in the roughly 120 validation repertoires, with approximately 95% of cluster scores above 0. The classifier was reported to diagnose cytomegalovirus status with high specificity and sensitivity in both the original cohort and the validation cohort. The study gave a list of under 200 TCR beta chains associated with cytomegalovirus. The authors suggested that the approach could potentially be generalized to other disease states and immunological phenotypes. A later analysis lacked HLA typing for the validation cohort, so it scored co-occurrence in that cohort across all 120 repertoires. Three of the identified cytomegalovirus-associated TCR beta chains were confirmed in vitro to be specific for cytomegalovirus antigens.

The sequenced material came from PBMCs. The receptor comes from a woman in her late teens or twenties in good health and CMV-seronegative. This sequence uses TRBV18 and TRBJ1-2; the D gene is perhaps TRBD1, from 5 matching bases. Here the CDR3 is given as CASSPGPDGNYGYTF. In nucleotide form, the sequence is TGTGCCAGCTCACCGGGGCCGGACGGAAACTATGGCTACACCTTC.